Shown below are 12 T cell receptor beta chains from a single sample sequenced in a study of T-cell memory formation after mild COVID-19. MiXCR, run by TCRdb on the 5' RACE reads, gives a single entry per CDR3 protein. The table has roughly 600,000 distinct CDR3 sequences, roughly 17% seen once. The sequenced sample was PBMCs or a T cell subset sorted from them (not recorded which). The receptors derive from an adult woman who had mild COVID-19 (a few samples of this study predate the infection). Cell type and time point are not known.

The chain employs TRBV20-1 and TRBJ2-7; TRBD2 might be the D (6 bases). CDR3 size: 13 residues. Trimming cost V 4 bases and J 0 bases, with 10 bases left between them. Germline-derived CDR1 and CDR2 are DFQATT and SNEGSKA (reference sequence). The DNA of the CDR3 is TGCAGTGCTAACGGACTAACCTCCTACGAGCAGTACTTC. Translating gives CSANGLTSYEQYF.

This clonotype showed up just a few times. The chain is built from TRBV7-2 and TRBJ2-1, with D possibly matching TRBD2 (6 bases). The V end lost 2 bases, the J end lost 7 bases, and 18 bases lay between the germline ends. The CDR3 covers 16 residues. Germline lookup yields CDR1 SGHTA and CDR2 FQGNSA. The CDR3 coding sequence is TGTGCCAGCAGCTTATACCGGGGGAAGGTAAAGAATGAGCAGTTCTTC. This translates into CASSLYRGKVKNEQFF.

This clonotype turned up a few times. The J gene is TRBJ2-7, the V gene TRBV12-3 or TRBV12-4; D possibly corresponds to TRBD1 (6 bases). This CDR3 contains 13 residues. V gave up 4 bases and J gave up 6 bases, with 13 bases separating them. The CDR3 protein is CASSSGRGVEQYF. The CDR3 DNA reads as TGTGCCAGCAGTTCAGGCAGGGGAGTCGAGCAGTACTTC.

The chain links TRBV2 to TRBJ1-2; TRBD1 matches at 7 bases. Germline CDR1 reads SNHLY; CDR2 reads FYNNEI. There are 12 residues in the CDR3. After removal of 6 bases from V and 6 bases from J, the junction contained 4 bases not matched to a gene. CDR3: CASRFQGDGYTF. For the CDR3, the DNA is TGTGCCAGCAGGTTTCAGGGGGATGGCTACACCTTC. Full variable domain (remainder filled in from reference TRBV2 and TRBJ1-2): EPEVTQTPSHQVTQMGQEVILRCVPISNHLYFYWYRQILGQKVEFLVSFYNNEISEKSEIFDDQFSVERPDGSNFTLKIRSTKLEDSAMYFCASRFQGDGYTFGSGTRLTVV.

The CDR3 is CASSLLGGLRLRTGELFF. In nucleotides, the CDR3 is TGTGCCAGCAGCTTACTTGGAGGGTTAAGGCTTCGCACCGGGGAGCTGTTTTTT. V and J are TRBV7-8 and TRBJ2-2, with TRBD2 as a possible D gene (6 bases). The V end was cut by 2 bases, the J end by 4 bases, with 20 bases between. The CDR3 runs 18 residues. The germline CDR1 and CDR2 sequences are SGHVS and FQNEAQ.

This clonotype has only a few counts. The genes are TRBV11-3 and TRBJ1-1; D call uncertain. The CDR3 is made up of 20 amino acids. The V end was cut by 1 base, the J end by 1 base, with 25 bases between. Germline loops: CDR1 SGHNT, CDR2 YENEEA. Here the CDR3 reads CASSLGGIPYVVTQNTEAFF. As DNA, the CDR3 is TGTGCCAGCAGCTTAGGAGGGATCCCGTACGTAGTCACGCAGAACACTGAAGCTTTCTTT. Using reference TRBV11-3 and TRBJ1-1 for the parts outside the CDR3, the full variable domain is EAGVVQSPRYKIIEKKQPVAFWCNPISGHNTLYWYLQNLGQGPELLIRYENEEAVDDSQLPKDRFSAERLKGVDSTLKIQPAELGDSAVYLCASSLGGIPYVVTQNTEAFFGQGTRLTVV.

This clonotype was recorded at least ten times. This chain links TRBV10-3 with TRBJ2-2, with D tentatively TRBD2 (5 bases). Trimming removed 2 bases from V and 5 bases from J, with 12 bases in between. The CDR3 loop spans 15 amino acids. Looked up from germline, CDR1 is ENHRY and CDR2 is SYGVKD. Here the CDR3 DNA reads TGTGCCATCAGTGAGAGAGGGCCGCCGACCGGGGAGCTGTTTTTT. This codes for CAISERGPPTGELFF.

This clonotype has more than one count but fewer than ten. V is TRBV4-3 and J is TRBJ2-6; D call uncertain. V lost 0 bases and J 2 bases, leaving 20 bases between the germline ends. CDR1 LGHNA and CDR2 YSLEER come from the germline V gene. The CDR3 is 20 residues long. Written as DNA, the CDR3 is TGCGCCAGCAGCCAAGATCGGTCCGGGTTGAGATCTCCTGGGGCCAACGTCCTGACTTTC. It encodes CASSQDRSGLRSPGANVLTF.

The chain recombines TRBV3-1 with TRBJ2-3, with TRBD2 identical over 9 bases. This CDR3 has 15 amino acids. CDR1 is LGHDT, CDR2 YNNKEL, per germline (reference sequence). The V and J ends lost 4 bases and 6 bases, in that order; junction bases with no gene match: 8. The CDR3 coding sequence is TGTGCCAGCAGCCGAAGGGGGACTAGCATGGATACGCAGTATTTT. Protein product: CASSRRGTSMDTQYF.

This rearrangement joins TRBV7-6 to TRBJ2-3; D remains ambiguous. CDR3 length: 11 amino acids. Germline CDR1 and CDR2: SGHVS and FNYEAQ. Trimming removed 5 bases at V and 8 bases at J, with 8 bases between. CDR3 coding DNA: TGTGCCAGCAGCCTCAGTCTTACGCAGTATTTT. Amino acid sequence: CASSLSLTQYF.

The table lists this clonotype with a few counts. The chain recombines TRBV6-5 with TRBJ2-3; D unresolved. CDR1 is MNHEY, CDR2 SVGAGI, per germline. The CDR3 sequence is 13 residues long. Trimming stripped 2 bases from V and 4 bases from J, with 7 bases between. Here the CDR3 DNA reads TGTGCCAGCAGTTACCGTAGGGCAGATACGCAGTATTTT. This translates into CASSYRRADTQYF.

There are a few counts of this clonotype. The genes are TRBV28 and TRBJ2-7; TRBD1 matches at 7 bases. The CDR3 contains 15 residues. From germline, CDR1 is MDHEN and CDR2 SYDVKM. J gave up 2 bases and V 5 bases, and 9 bases lay outside the gene matches. DNA of the CDR3: TGTGCCAGCAGTGAGGGGACAGCCCAGACCTACGAGCAGTACTTC. Encoded protein: CASSEGTAQTYEQYF.